This T cell receptor beta chain emerged from a study of OX40 agonist ivuxolimab in advanced cancers. Looking at the study overall: Ivuxolimab was a fully human IgG2 agonistic monoclonal antibody targeting the costimulatory receptor OX40 (CD134). Prior anti-PD-1, anti-PD-L1 or anti-CTLA-4 therapy was permitted, and checkpoint inhibitors had been received by less than 45% of dose-escalation patients. In the dose-escalation cohort, 82.7% of patients were male, and the mean age was around 60 years, with a range of about 23 to 85. The paper reports the monotherapy dose-escalation portion (N of about 54 patients) of the phase I ivuxolimab trial. Of the approximately 53 patients in dose escalation, around 20 had hepatocellular carcinoma, roughly 15 had melanoma, 9 had renal cell carcinoma and 9 had head and neck cancer. Intravenous ivuxolimab was administered to patients every 2 weeks at six dose levels: 0.01, 0.1, 0.3, 1.5, 3 and 10 mg/kg. Partial responses were achieved by three dose-escalation patients, of whom one had hepatocellular carcinoma and two had cutaneous melanoma. Peripheral TCRbeta sequencing aimed to test whether ivuxolimab altered TCR sequence diversity and caused clonal T-cell expansion.

In the germline V gene, CDR1 corresponds to SGHRS and CDR2 to YFSETQ. Trimming costs V 4 bases and J 4 bases, and their ends lie 14 bases apart. The CDR3 runs 14 amino acids, cysteine and phenylalanine included. The kept DNA is CDR3 alone, 42 bases in frame from the first base. The research as a whole found: In the 0.1-3.0 mg/kg groups, partial responders were among the patients with the lowest normalized peripheral clonal expansion, particularly in CD8+ T cells. At doses of 0.1 to 3.0 mg/kg, clonal expansion of both CD4+ and CD8+ blood T cells was observed from baseline to week 6. On average, CD8+ T cells showed more expanded clones than CD4+ T cells after ivuxolimab. Low levels of normalized T-cell clonal expansion were also seen in some patients who did not respond. Which antigens the clonally expanded peripheral T cells were specific for was not determined.

Genomic DNA was isolated from the sorted cells so that the TCRbeta CDR3 region could be sequenced. The immunoSEQ Assay was used for sequencing of TCRbeta CDR3 regions. Sourced from immuneACCESS, this table was stored by TCRdb with only in-frame sequences that have V and J called. A share of the clones is absent; for the studies checked, an unresolved V gene accounts for under half, and the remainder has no known explanation. The sample table contains roughly 62,000 clones; only one count was recorded for just over 85% of them. Clones ranked in the top ten supply over 0.7% of the sample. A remark on this clone: Which antigen it targets is not known. Base qualities were left out, and no much larger clone turns up one base away.

Patients with a history of autoimmune disease or receiving systemic immunosuppression were excluded from the trial. In every dose cohort, peripheral blood was drawn for TCR sequencing at baseline, cycle 4 day 1, and cycle 7 day 1. The samples were taken from a phase I, first-in-human, multicenter, open-label dose-escalation trial of ivuxolimab. Adults with locally advanced or metastatic head and neck squamous cell, hepatocellular, melanoma or renal cell carcinoma were enrolled in the trial. CD4+ and CD8+ T cells were sorted separately from peripheral blood before TCR sequencing. This specimen was CD4+ or CD8+ T cells sorted from blood, taken in a trial of the OX40 agonist ivuxolimab. The source of this sequence is an adult with an advanced solid tumor such as melanoma, head and neck, liver or kidney cancer. The chain links TRBV5-1 with TRBJ1-1; D gene: possibly TRBD1, on 6 matching bases. The CDR3 region reads CASSGGASSTEAFF. The DNA sequence follows: TGCGCCAGCAGCGGGGGGGCCTCTAGCACTGAAGCTTTCTTT.